The 32 T cell receptor beta chains reported below all come from one sample, sequenced in a study of lymphopenia after photon versus proton radiotherapy. The data were produced by immunoSEQ multiplex PCR, yet TCRdb's version contains in-frame clones alone and is incomplete. Of around 30,000 clones in the sample, approximately 87% are singletons; the top ten hold around 47%. Sample: peripheral blood, taken from a patient treated with proton-based radiotherapy. Receptors originate from a woman aged 60-75 years with cholangiocarcinoma. Some clones in this sample may be carry-over from other donors' samples.

The gene calls are TRBV29-1 and TRBJ1-5, with D maybe TRBD1 (6 bases). The V and J ends lost 8 bases and 5 bases respectively, with 13 bases between them. The V gene's germline CDR1 is SQVTM and CDR2 ANQGSEA. The CDR3 length is 12 residues. Written as DNA, the CDR3 is TGCAGCCTTAATAGGGGGGATCAGCCCCAGCATTTT. Protein: CSLNRGDQPQHF.

The V call is TRBV7-9, the J call TRBJ2-3, with 9 bases matching TRBD1. Germline trimming cut 5 bases from V and 1 base from J; bases unmatched to any gene: 13. This CDR3 has 18 residues. The germline CDR1 and CDR2 sequences are SEHNR and FQNEAQ (reference sequence). CDR3 coding DNA: TGTGCCAGCAGCACACGAATCCCGAGACAGGGGGGCACAGATACGCAGTATTTT. It yields the protein CASSTRIPRQGGTDTQYF.

The genes are TRBV29-1 and TRBJ1-2; 7 positions match TRBD1. V gave up 4 bases and J gave up 5 bases; unmatched junction bases: 4. The CDR3 spans 12 residues. Per germline, CDR1 SQVTM and CDR2 ANQGSEA. CDR3 region: CSVGDSTYGYTF. CDR3 nucleotide sequence: TGCAGCGTTGGGGACAGCACTTATGGCTACACCTTC. Complete variable domain (other parts from reference TRBV29-1 and TRBJ1-2): SAVISQKPSRDICQRGTSLTIQCQVDSQVTMMFWYRQQPGQSLTLIATANQGSEATYESGFVIDKFPISRPNLTFSTLTVSNMSPEDSSIYLCSVGDSTYGYTFGSGTRLTVV.

The chain couples TRBV10-2 to TRBJ2-7; D not certain. This CDR3 is 14 amino acids long. V was clipped by 4 bases and J by 0 bases, with 10 bases between them. Looked up from germline, CDR1 is WSHSY and CDR2 is SAAADI. CDR3 sequence reads: CASSGAASSYEQYF. The CDR3 DNA is TGCGCCAGCAGTGGGGCGGCTAGCTCCTACGAGCAGTACTTC.

The gene calls are TRBV10-3 and TRBJ2-1; D perhaps matches TRBD1 (6 bases). V was cut by 2 bases and J by 15 bases, with 14 bases left in between. Germline V gives CDR1 ENHRY, CDR2 SYGVKD. This CDR3 spans 12 amino acids. The CDR3: CAISETVGAMFF. The CDR3 DNA reads as TGTGCCATCAGTGAGACCGTGGGGGCGATGTTCTTC.

A few counts support this clone. J is TRBJ2-3 and V is TRBV7-9, with D possibly matching TRBD1 (6 bases). The germline V gene encodes CDR1 SEHNR and CDR2 FQNEAQ (reference sequence). V was shortened by 5 bases and J by 4 bases, with 16 bases between the two germline ends. The CDR3 sequence is 15 residues long. CDR3 sequence (DNA): TGTGCCAGCAGCACCCGAGGCAAGGGGGCAGATACGCAGTATTTT. It encodes CASSTRGKGADTQYF.

The chain couples TRBV18 to TRBJ2-5; 9 bases align to TRBD2. The J call may be faulty, since TRBJ2-7 better matches the DNA end. Germline CDR1 KGHSH, CDR2 LQKENI. CDR3 length equals 14 residues. The CDR3 DNA follows: TGTGCCAGCTCACTCGCGGGAGGGGCCTACGAGCAGTACTTC. Translation: CASSLAGGAYEQYF.

The V and J genes are TRBV27 and TRBJ1-4; D is unclear. V lost 5 bases and J 0 bases, leaving 10 bases between the germline ends. The CDR3 length is 15 residues. Per germline, CDR1 MNHEY and CDR2 SMNVEV (reference sequence). CDR3 in DNA: TGTGCCAGCAGTGTCAGGCTGGCAACTAATGAAAAACTGTTTTTT. This sequence encodes CASSVRLATNEKLFF.

The rearrangement links TRBV4-2 to TRBJ2-5; no clear D gene. This CDR3 is 15 amino acids long. Deletions cut 2 bases from V and 4 bases from J, with 14 bases between. CDR1 and CDR2 (germline): LGHNA, YNFKEQ. The DNA of the CDR3 is TGTGCCAGCAGCCAAAGGGAAGGTCCCGGAGAGACCCAGTACTTC. This gives the protein CASSQREGPGETQYF.

The V and J genes are TRBV7-9 and TRBJ2-1; 10 bases are a match to TRBD1. Per germline, CDR1 SEHNR and CDR2 FQNEAQ (reference sequence). The CDR3 is 11 residues long. The junction had 5 bases not matched to a gene; V was cut back by 5 bases and J by 16 bases. This CDR3 is CASSPGTGVFF. The CDR3 DNA reads TGTGCCAGCAGCCCCGGGACAGGGGTTTTCTTC.

This clone was picked up one time. The rearrangement links TRBV4-3 to TRBJ2-3; D might be TRBD2 (6 bases). Germline V lookup: CDR1 LGHNA, CDR2 YSLEER. There are 19 residues in the CDR3. V lost 1 base and J 4 bases, leaving 24 bases between the germline ends. The CDR3 sequence is CASSQVLFRIAGNADTQYF. The CDR3 nucleotides read TGCGCCAGCAGCCAAGTCTTGTTCCGAATTGCGGGGAACGCAGATACGCAGTATTTT.

The rearrangement joins TRBV2 to TRBJ2-3; D unresolved. The V gene's germline CDR1 is SNHLY and CDR2 FYNNEI. The length of the CDR3 is 12 residues. Trimming cost V 3 bases and J 6 bases, with 7 bases left between them. The CDR3 DNA follows: TGTGCCAGCAGTGAGTTTAGTGATACGCAGTATTTT. The encoded protein is CASSEFSDTQYF.

J is TRBJ2-7 and V is TRBV7-2; no definite D call. Trimming took 1 base from V and 5 from J, leaving 15 bases between them. The CDR3 contains 15 residues. Germline V lookup: CDR1 SGHTA, CDR2 FQGNSA. The CDR3 spells CASSLGPGSNDEQYF. The DNA of the CDR3 is TGTGCCAGCAGCTTAGGGCCAGGTTCCAACGACGAGCAGTACTTC.

The chain has TRBV5-6 and TRBJ1-2; D is unresolved. The CDR3 loop spans 14 amino acids. Per the germline V gene, CDR1 is SGHDT and CDR2 is YYEEEE. V was trimmed by 1 base and J by 8 bases, leaving 15 bases between them. The CDR3 DNA reads as TGTGCCAGCAGCTTGTGGAACGGTATAGGAGGCTACACCTTC. This encodes CASSLWNGIGGYTF.

The chain joins TRBV6-5 to TRBJ2-1; D may be TRBD1 (6 bases). With 5 bases removed from V and 4 bases from J, the gap between germline ends came to 12 bases. This CDR3 contains 14 residues. Germline V gene lookup returns CDR1 MNHEY and CDR2 SVGAGI. The CDR3, as DNA: TGTGCCAGCAGTACCCAGGGGTTTTACAATGAGCAGTTCTTC. This gives the protein CASSTQGFYNEQFF.

This chain connects TRBV4-1 to TRBJ2-2; D may be TRBD1 or TRBD2 (5 bases each). Trimming took off 0 bases at V and 4 bases at J, with 18 bases between the two ends. This CDR3 contains 18 residues. Germline CDR1 reads MGHRA; CDR2 reads YSYEKL. The CDR3 loop is CASSQDWSGSRGTGELFF. For the CDR3, the DNA is TGCGCCAGCAGCCAAGATTGGTCAGGGAGCCGTGGCACCGGGGAGCTGTTTTTT.

The chain combines TRBV7-9 with TRBJ2-5, with 11 bases that match TRBD2. V shed 5 bases and J 4 bases; nucleotides not matched to a gene: 15. Germline-derived CDR1 and CDR2 are SEHNR and FQNEAQ (reference sequence). This CDR3 spans 18 amino acids. CDR3 nucleotides: TGTGCCAGCAGCCCCCGGGCTAGCGGGGGGAGAGCGGGAGAGACCCAGTACTTC. It translates to CASSPRASGGRAGETQYF.

The V call is TRBV9, the J call TRBJ2-1; weak D call: TRBD2 (5 bases). The CDR3 is 16 residues long. The V end was cut by 1 base, the J end by 6 bases, with 17 bases between. Germline lookup yields CDR1 SGDLS and CDR2 YYNGEE. The CDR3 loop reads CASSVTGISTCNEQFF. The CDR3 nucleotides read TGTGCCAGCAGCGTAACCGGGATTTCAACCTGCAATGAGCAGTTCTTC.

J is TRBJ2-5 and V is TRBV2; D perhaps matches TRBD2 (5 bases). The V and J ends lost 8 bases and 4 bases respectively, with 14 bases between them. Germline V gives CDR1 SNHLY, CDR2 FYNNEI. This CDR3 is 13 amino acids long. CDR3 nucleotides: TGTGCCAGCCGCGAAGCGGCGGGAGAGACCCAGTACTTC. Its translation: CASREAAGETQYF.

The V and J genes are TRBV6-5 and TRBJ2-5; the D gene could be TRBD1 or TRBD2 (5 bases each). V dropped 4 bases and J dropped 5 bases, with 14 bases sitting between them. The length of the CDR3 is 14 residues. Germline CDR1 reads MNHEY; CDR2 reads SVGAGI. The CDR3 DNA follows: TGTGCCAGCAGTTGGGGCCGGGGCCGCGAGACCCAGTACTTC. Protein: CASSWGRGRETQYF.

The DNA of the CDR3 is TGTGCCAGCAGCGACATAGCGGGAATGCAGACCCAGTACTTC. It specifies CASSDIAGMQTQYF. V gene TRBV2 combines with J gene TRBJ2-5; TRBD2 matches 8 bases. CDR3 length: 14 amino acids. In germline, CDR1 is SNHLY, CDR2 FYNNEI. The V segment lost 6 bases and the J segment 6 bases; nucleotides outside the gene matches: 9.

This chain links TRBV11-2 with TRBJ1-5; possible D gene TRBD1, 5 bases. In germline, CDR1 is SGHAT, CDR2 FQNNGV. The CDR3 totals 14 residues. The germline V and J ends were trimmed by 6 bases and 6 bases, with 15 bases remaining between them. In DNA, the CDR3 is TGTGCCAGCAGTCCGGCCGATGGGGCTCAGCCCCAGCATTTT. Protein: CASSPADGAQPQHF.

The CDR3 DNA reads TGTGCCAGTAGTATTTCGGGTGAGGAGACCCAGTACTTC. This translates into CASSISGEETQYF. This rearrangement joins TRBV19 to TRBJ2-5; D remains ambiguous. Trimming pared 3 bases from V and 5 bases from J, leaving 10 bases between. The V gene's germline CDR1 is LNHDA and CDR2 SQIVND (reference sequence). There are 13 residues in the CDR3.

The gene calls are TRBV7-2 and TRBJ2-1, with 7 bases that match TRBD2. The CDR3 length is 15 residues. V was clipped by 7 bases and J by 4 bases; unmatched bases: 10. The germline CDR1 and CDR2 sequences are SGHTA and FQGNSA. The CDR3 DNA is TGTGCCAGCACCTACGACGGACTAGAATACAATGAGCAGTTCTTC. Residues: CASTYDGLEYNEQFF. Filled out from reference TRBV7-2 and TRBJ2-1, the complete variable domain reads GAGVSQSPSNKVTEKGKDVELRCDPISGHTALYWYRQSLGQGLEFLIYFQGNSAPDKSGLPSDRFSAERTGGSVSTLTIQRTQQEDSAVYLCASTYDGLEYNEQFFGPGTRLTVL.

The chain links TRBV5-1 to TRBJ1-1; 9 bases are shared with TRBD1. The V gene end was trimmed by 6 bases and the J gene end by 7 bases; junction bases not matched to a gene: 7. The V gene's germline CDR1 is SGHRS and CDR2 YFSETQ. The CDR3 loop spans 13 amino acids. CDR3 in amino acids: CASTYRGPGEAFF. The CDR3 DNA reads as TGCGCCAGCACCTACAGGGGGCCGGGTGAAGCTTTCTTT.

CDR3 sequence: CASGLGVGGNTGELFF. CDR3 in DNA: TGTGCTAGTGGTTTGGGGGTGGGAGGGAACACCGGGGAGCTGTTTTTT. V usage is TRBV12-5 and J usage is TRBJ2-2; maybe TRBD2 (6 bases). The germline CDR1 and CDR2 sequences are LGHNT and FRNRAP. This CDR3 has 16 amino acids. Trimming removed 1 base from V and 1 base from J, with 10 bases in between.

CDR3 sequence: CASSLKTRLAGDETQYF. The CDR3 region has the DNA TGTGCCAGCAGCTTAAAGACCCGACTAGCGGGAGATGAGACCCAGTACTTC. This sequence joins TRBV7-2 and TRBJ2-5, with 12 bases aligning to TRBD2. V trimming: 2 bases; J trimming: 5 bases; junction bases outside the gene matches: 9. Per the germline V gene, CDR1 is SGHTA and CDR2 is FQGNSA. CDR3 length: 17 amino acids.

The chain combines TRBV6-5 with TRBJ1-5; TRBD1 matches at 8 bases. V dropped 2 bases and J dropped 6; count of bases not matched to a gene: 6. Germline loops: CDR1 MNHEY, CDR2 SVGAGI. The CDR3 is 15 amino acids. In DNA form, the CDR3 reads TGTGCCAGCAGTTACACTCCAGGGGGCGGTCAGCCCCAGCATTTT. Encoded protein: CASSYTPGGGQPQHF.

This chain links TRBV12-5 with TRBJ1-5, with TRBD1 as a possible D gene (6 bases). V was clipped by 8 bases and J by 6 bases, with 14 bases between them. This CDR3 has 13 amino acids. The germline V gene encodes CDR1 LGHNT and CDR2 FRNRAP. This CDR3 is CASSPGEGQPQHF. Written as DNA, the CDR3 is TGTGCTAGTTCTCCAGGGGAGGGTCAGCCCCAGCATTTT.

The V call is TRBV7-6, the J call TRBJ1-5, with a tentative D call TRBD1 (5 bases). The CDR3 has 19 amino acids. V was trimmed by 1 base and J by 4 bases, leaving 23 bases between them. Germline CDR1 reads SGHVS; CDR2 reads FNYEAQ. The chain's CDR3 is CASSLDVPGLLGENQPQHF. The DNA of the CDR3 is TGTGCCAGCAGCTTAGACGTTCCGGGACTTCTAGGGGAAAATCAGCCCCAGCATTTT.

The chain joins TRBV5-1 to TRBJ1-2; 8 bases are shared with TRBD1. The CDR3 extends over 14 amino acids. Per germline, CDR1 SGHRS and CDR2 YFSETQ. V lost 4 bases to trimming and J lost 4 bases; unmatched junction nucleotides: 6. CDR3 DNA sequence: TGCGCCAGCAGCAACCAGGGGACAGGCTATGGCTACACCTTC. Translating it yields CASSNQGTGYGYTF.

V and J are TRBV15 and TRBJ2-1; TRBD2 matches at 8 bases. Germline values: CDR1 LNHNV, CDR2 YYDKDF (reference sequence). The CDR3 covers 13 residues. V shed 10 bases and J 2 bases; nucleotides not matched to a gene: 4. The CDR3 here is CAIKGLAYNEQFF. Written as DNA, the CDR3 is TGTGCCATCAAGGGACTAGCCTACAATGAGCAGTTCTTC.